Listed below are T cell receptor beta chains from one sample, sequenced in a study of T cell responses to AZD1222 COVID-19 vaccine. Measured with immunoSEQ multiplex PCR; TCRdb has only the in-frame clones, and not every one. Of 120,000 or so clones listed, around 88% were seen once; the top ten hold less than 8.5%. The sequences come from peripheral blood, collected 28 days after the second AZD1222 dose. The receptors were gathered from an adult who received the AZD1222 COVID-19 vaccine. The CDR3 runs from the conserved cysteine through the conserved F or W. A D gene is named only where the DNA matches it firmly. Clone sizes are given selectively: once, few, many, or a class where the clone is expanded.

v_gene,j_gene,d_gene,abundance,CDR3nt,CDR3aa
TRBV4-1,TRBJ1-2,.,.,TGCGCCAGCAGCCAAGCTGCAGGGAATTTGGAGGGCTACACCTTC,CASSQAAGNLEGYTF
TRBV6-1,TRBJ2-1,TRBD2,.,TGTGCCAGCAGTGAAGGGAGAGTTGCGGGACTAGCGGTAGAGCAGTTCTTC,CASSEGRVAGLAVEQFF
TRBV12-2,TRBJ1-5,.,.,TGTGCAAGTCGCTTAGCGCATGGAGTGGGTATAGACAGGGGGTTCGATCAGCCCCAGCATTTT,CASRLAHGVGIDRGFDQPQHF
TRBV9,TRBJ2-1,TRBD1,.,TGTGCCAGCAGTTCAGCAGGGGGACAGACCTACAATGAGCAGTTCTTC,CASSSAGGQTYNEQFF
TRBV7-2,TRBJ2-7,.,.,TGTGCCAGCAGCTCAGGAGGAAGCGGGTCCTACGAGCAGTACTTC,CASSSGGSGSYEQYF
TRBV13,TRBJ2-7,.,.,TGTGCCAGCAGCCGTTCCCCGGATAGCGGTAACTACGAGCAGTACTTC,CASSRSPDSGNYEQYF
TRBV2,TRBJ1-2,.,.,TGTGCCAGCAACCGCGACCGGTCGACTACAGGGAACTATGGCTACACCTTC,CASNRDRSTTGNYGYTF
TRBV27,TRBJ2-3,.,.,TGTGCCAGCAGTTTATCATCCACCCTAGGGGCGTCCATAGATACGCAGTATTTT,CASSLSSTLGASIDTQYF
TRBV4-2,TRBJ2-1,TRBD2,once,TGTGCCAGCAGCCATGAGACTAGCGGGGGTCCCAATGAGCAGTTCTTC,CASSHETSGGPNEQFF
TRBV29-1,TRBJ1-1,.,once,TGCAGCGTCGAGCTGGACACTGAAGCTTTCTTT,CSVELDTEAFF
TRBV10-2,TRBJ1-1,.,.,TGCGCCAGCAGTGAGATTAATAGGGGAGAAGGAGCTTTCTTT,CASSEINRGEGAFF
TRBV7-8,TRBJ2-7,TRBD1,.,TGTGCCAGCAGCTTAGGACAGGGGTATTACGAGCAGTACTTC,CASSLGQGYYEQYF
TRBV7-3,TRBJ2-1,.,.,TGTGCCAGCAGCTACTGGAGCGGGTCATTTAGCTCCTACAATGAGCAGTTCTTC,CASSYWSGSFSSYNEQFF
TRBV7-9,TRBJ1-3,.,.,TGTGCCAGCAGCCCCCCCGACCTTGGGGGTGGAAACACCATATATTTT,CASSPPDLGGGNTIYF
TRBV28,TRBJ1-2,TRBD1,.,TGTGCCAGCAGTTTGTTCCCGGGACAGCCTAACTATGGCTACACCTTC,CASSLFPGQPNYGYTF
TRBV28,TRBJ2-7,.,.,TGTGCCAGCAGTTATACAGGGTACGAGCAGTACTTC,CASSYTGYEQYF
TRBV12-5,TRBJ1-1,TRBD1,.,TGTGCTAGTGGTCCCCGGACAGGGGTGAACACTGAAGCTTTCTTT,CASGPRTGVNTEAFF
TRBV12-3/TRBV12-4,TRBJ2-7,.,.,TGTGCCAGTTCCCTTTCCAGGGGCTACGAGCAGTACTTC,CASSLSRGYEQYF
TRBV7-3,TRBJ2-2,.,once,TGTGCCAGCAGCCCGACGGTAGGGCCCGGGGAGCTGTTTTTT,CASSPTVGPGELFF
TRBV5-1,TRBJ2-5,.,few,TGCGCCAGCAGCGTCACCCAAGAGACCCAGTACTTC,CASSVTQETQYF
TRBV5-4,TRBJ2-7,TRBD1,.,TGTGCCAGCAGCTTGACTGAGACAGGGAGTACCTACGAGCAGTACTTC,CASSLTETGSTYEQYF
TRBV14,TRBJ1-3,.,.,TGTGCCAGCAGCCAAGGCCAACCTGGAAACACCATATATTTT,CASSQGQPGNTIYF
TRBV2,TRBJ1-2,.,.,TGTGCCAGCAGTGAGAGCCTTCTCTATGGCTACACCTTC,CASSESLLYGYTF
TRBV30,TRBJ1-2,TRBD1,.,TGTGCCTGGAGGGAGACAGGGGTCGGCTACACCTTC,CAWRETGVGYTF
TRBV6-5,TRBJ2-2,.,.,TGTGCCAGCAGGACTCAGGGAGGGGAGCTGTTTTTT,CASRTQGGELFF
TRBV29-1,TRBJ2-2,.,.,TGCAGCGTCGATGGACCCAACACCGGGGAGCTGTTTTTT,CSVDGPNTGELFF
TRBV27,TRBJ2-3,TRBD1,.,TGTGCCAGCAGTTTACGGGACAGGAGAACAGATACGCAGTATTTT,CASSLRDRRTDTQYF
TRBV4-2,TRBJ2-1,TRBD2,.,TGTGCCAGCAGCCAAGCGGACCCGGGAGGGTTCAATGAGCAGTTCTTC,CASSQADPGGFNEQFF
TRBV27,TRBJ1-1,TRBD1,.,TGTGCCAGCAGATCCAGGGGGCTAAACACTGAAGCTTTCTTT,CASRSRGLNTEAFF
TRBV7-2,TRBJ1-1,.,.,TGTGCCAGCAGCTCCGGGAGGAACACTGAAGCTTTCTTT,CASSSGRNTEAFF
TRBV4-3,TRBJ1-2,.,.,TGCGCCAGCAGCCAAGATCTGGTGGTCGGGAAAGCTCCTTATGGCTACACCTTC,CASSQDLVVGKAPYGYTF
TRBV11-1,TRBJ2-1,.,.,TGTGCCAGCAGCTTAACTAGGGGTGAGCAGTTCTTC,CASSLTRGEQFF
TRBV11-2,TRBJ2-7,.,once,TGTGCCAGCAGCTTAGTAGCCGGGGCACCCTCTGTCGAGCAGTACTTC,CASSLVAGAPSVEQYF
TRBV27,TRBJ2-7,.,few,TGTGCCAGCAGTTGGGGCACGTGGGGTTACGAGCAGTACTTC,CASSWGTWGYEQYF
TRBV6-5,TRBJ2-5,TRBD2,.,TGTGCCAGCAGTTACTCGCGGGAGGGCCGGTTGGGGACCCAGTACTTC,CASSYSREGRLGTQYF
TRBV9,TRBJ2-5,.,.,TGTGCCAGCAGCGCGGACACCGACCAAGAGACCCAGTACTTC,CASSADTDQETQYF
TRBV5-1,TRBJ1-1,TRBD1,.,TGCGCCAGCAGCTGGGGACAGGGGGCGCCTGAAGCTTTCTTT,CASSWGQGAPEAFF
TRBV9,TRBJ2-2,.,.,TGTGCCAGCAGCGTAGAACTGGACTCCTCGTTCGGGGAGCTGTTTTTT,CASSVELDSSFGELFF